The rows below give T cell receptor beta chains drawn from one sample of a study of cytomegalovirus exposure and HLA in healthy donors. Some clones are missing from TCRdb's copy, which holds only in-frame ones; the method was immunoSEQ multiplex PCR. The table shows about 130,000 clones, with 85% to 90% occurring only once. Sequencing input: PBMCs. The receptors here all came from a woman aged 18-30 years in good health and CMV-seronegative. Both conserved end residues are trimmed from each CDR3. Size tells how often a clone was seen (once, few, many) or the class of an expanded clone, and some rows leave it out.

TRBV7-8	NA	TRBJ1-1	ASSRGQGWTEAF
TRBV7-2	NA	TRBJ2-3	ASSSPGQAVDTQY
TRBV27	few	TRBJ2-7	ASSSTDRGSYEQY
TRBV4-1	NA	TRBJ1-1	ASSPQGTEAF
TRBV27	NA	TRBJ1-2	ANLRRGQPYGYT
TRBV5-5	NA	TRBJ2-1	ASSSEGLADYNEQF
TRBV10-1	NA	TRBJ1-1	ASSELRNTEAF
TRBV5-4	few	TRBJ1-3	ASSLPGSSGNTIY
TRBV18	NA	TRBJ1-5	ASSPQGSEPQH
TRBV18	few	TRBJ1-1	ASSPPGGSRNTEAF
TRBV7-8	NA	TRBJ2-3	ASSLPRTGSSDTQY
TRBV15	NA	TRBJ2-7	ATSRARGQKNEQY
TRBV6-6	NA	TRBJ1-2	ASTIADRVLSYGYT
TRBV10-3	NA	TRBJ1-2	AISPSTGNYGYT
TRBV11-2	NA	TRBJ1-1	ASSLGLQTMNTEAF
TRBV2	NA	TRBJ2-2	ASRTTSLLLAGGFADGELF
TRBV4-2	NA	TRBJ1-4	ASSQESIHGTRNEKLF
TRBV2	few	TRBJ1-2	ARSRRGAGNYGYT
TRBV29-1	NA	TRBJ2-2	SVLGLAGSGELF
TRBV6-1	NA	TRBJ1-1	ASSEVLGQVVTEAF